The 25 T cell receptor beta chains given below trace back to one sample, sequenced in a study of cytomegalovirus exposure and HLA in healthy donors. With 60 Vbeta and 13 Jbeta primers, the PCR was carried out. Libraries were prepared by immunoSEQ multiplex PCR; TCRdb keeps only in-frame clonotypes and omits some of them. Its clone listing holds approximately 80,000 clones. Sequencing used PBMCs. All receptors derive from a woman in her twenties or thirties in good health and CMV-seronegative.

This rearrangement joins TRBV6-5 to TRBJ1-2, with 7 positions matching TRBD1. With 6 bases clipped from V and 4 bases from J, the junction kept 5 bases outside the gene matches. Germline values: CDR1 MNHEY, CDR2 SVGAGI. This CDR3 region has 13 residues. CDR3 bases: TGTGCCAGCAGCGGGGACAGACTCTATGGCTACACCTTC. Its translation is CASSGDRLYGYTF.

The chain joins TRBV20-1 to TRBJ2-6; D is undetermined. This CDR3 is built from 11 residues. The germline V gene has CDR1 DFQATT and CDR2 SNEGSKA (reference sequence). V lost 5 bases, J lost 4 bases, and 3 bases lay in between. DNA of the CDR3: TGCAGTGCTTCAGGGGCCAACGTCCTGACTTTC. Translated, it gives CSASGANVLTF.

The chain couples TRBV2 to TRBJ1-5; no firm D call. The CDR3 consists of 12 residues. The germline CDR1 and CDR2 sequences are SNHLY and FYNNEI. The V gene lost 7 bases and the J gene lost 5 bases, with 9 bases spanning the gap. The DNA for the CDR3 is TGTGCCAGCAAGCAGGAGGATCAGCCCCAGCATTTT. The encoded protein is CASKQEDQPQHF.

The chain is built from TRBV18 and TRBJ1-1; 7 bases agree with TRBD1. Germline CDR1 is KGHSH and CDR2 is LQKENI. Losses at the gene ends were 5 bases for V and 3 bases for J; bases not matched to a gene: 12. The CDR3 loop spans 16 amino acids. CDR3 nucleotides: TGTGCCAGCTCATCCACCTACGACAGGGCGTACACTGAAGCTTTCTTT. This encodes CASSSTYDRAYTEAFF.

The J gene is TRBJ2-1, the V gene TRBV5-1, with 13 positions matching TRBD2. V shed 0 bases, J shed 5 bases, and the junction held 5 bases outside the gene matches. Per germline, CDR1 SGHRS and CDR2 YFSETQ. The CDR3 extends over 17 amino acids. DNA of the CDR3: TGCGCCAGCAGCTTGGGAACTAGCGGGGGGGTAAACAATGAGCAGTTCTTC. This translates into CASSLGTSGGVNNEQFF. Variable domain in full (rest from reference TRBV5-1 and TRBJ2-1): KAGVTQTPRYLIKTRGQQVTLSCSPISGHRSVSWYQQTPGQGLQFLFEYFSETQRNKGNFPGRFSGRQFSNSRSEMNVSTLELGDSALYLCASSLGTSGGVNNEQFFGPGTRLTVL.

This chain joins TRBV6-6 and TRBJ1-5; D not resolved. Trimming stripped 6 bases from V and 5 bases from J, with 14 bases between. The CDR3 contains 14 residues. Germline-derived CDR1 and CDR2 are MNHNY and SVGAGI (reference sequence). The CDR3 protein is CASRDLQRDQPQHF. CDR3 sequence (DNA): TGTGCCAGCAGGGATCTCCAGAGGGATCAGCCCCAGCATTTT.

The chain uses TRBV6-1 and TRBJ1-2; 10 nucleotides align to TRBD1. The CDR3 runs 14 residues. Germline loops: CDR1 MNHNS, CDR2 SASEGT. The trim removed 5 bases at V and 3 bases at J, leaving 3 bases unmatched. DNA of the CDR3: TGTGCCAGCAGTTTCGGGACAGGGGACTATGGCTACACCTTC. This codes for CASSFGTGDYGYTF.

The chain links TRBV30 to TRBJ1-6, with no clear D. Germline V gives CDR1 GTSNPN, CDR2 SVGIG (reference sequence). The CDR3 is 12 residues long. Trimming removed 7 bases from V and 13 bases from J, with 17 bases in between. The CDR3 DNA follows: TGTGCCTTCCGCCCAGAGGGTGGGCCCCTCCACTTT. Translation gives CAFRPEGGPLHF. Based on the CDR3 plus reference TRBV30 and TRBJ1-6, the full variable domain is SQTIHQWPATLVQPVGSPLSLECTVEGTSNPNLYWYRQAAGRGLQLLFYSVGIGQISSEVPQNLSASRPQDRQFILSSKKLLLSDSGFYLCAFRPEGGPLHFGNGTRLTVT.

This chain joins TRBV10-2 and TRBJ1-6, with a weak D call TRBD1 (6 bases). The CDR3 extends over 12 amino acids. CDR1 is WSHSY and CDR2 is SAAADI in the germline V gene. Trimming stripped 6 bases from V and 10 bases from J, with 10 bases between. The DNA for the CDR3 is TGCGCCAGCAGCCAGGGGCGATCACCCCTCCACTTT. Protein: CASSQGRSPLHF.

The chain is built from TRBV29-1 and TRBJ2-1; possible D gene TRBD1, 5 bases. The V end lost 3 bases, the J end lost 7 bases, and 10 bases lay between the germline ends. The CDR3 runs to 12 residues. Germline CDR1 and CDR2: SQVTM and ANQGSEA. For the CDR3, the DNA is TGCAGCGTTGACTGGGCAGGGAATGAGCAGTTCTTC. Amino acids: CSVDWAGNEQFF.

The chain couples TRBV5-1 to TRBJ2-6, with D perhaps TRBD2 (6 bases). The CDR3 has 16 amino acids. Trimming left V 1 base short and J 0 bases short, with 8 bases between. The germline gives CDR1 SGHRS, CDR2 YFSETQ. This CDR3 reads CASSLRGSSGANVLTF. The DNA for the CDR3 is TGCGCCAGCAGCTTGCGGGGGAGCTCTGGGGCCAACGTCCTGACTTTC.

The gene calls are TRBV30 and TRBJ2-1; D perhaps matches TRBD1 (6 bases). CDR3 size: 13 residues. Looked up from germline, CDR1 is GTSNPN and CDR2 is SVGIG (reference sequence). V was clipped by 3 bases and J by 4 bases, with 10 bases between them. In DNA, the CDR3 is TGTGCCTGGAGGGACAGAGGATACAATGAGCAGTTCTTC. Its protein product is CAWRDRGYNEQFF.

This chain joins TRBV29-1 and TRBJ2-3, with 12 bases lining up with TRBD2. V was clipped by 5 bases and J by 0 bases; unmatched bases: 3. The germline gives CDR1 SQVTM, CDR2 ANQGSEA. The CDR3 runs to 15 residues. DNA of the CDR3: TGCAGCGTTACCGGGACTAGCGGGAGCACAGATACGCAGTATTTT. Its protein is CSVTGTSGSTDTQYF.

This chain connects TRBV19 to TRBJ2-5; 7 positions match TRBD1. CDR1 and CDR2 from the germline V gene are LNHDA and SQIVND (reference sequence). The CDR3 loop spans 12 amino acids. Trimming removed 7 bases from V and 3 bases from J; junction bases left unmatched: 2. The DNA of the CDR3 is TGTGCCAGTAAAGACAGGGAAGAGACCCAGTACTTC. Amino acid sequence: CASKDREETQYF.

This sequence joins TRBV5-1 and TRBJ2-2, with 9 bases identical to TRBD2. V lost 4 bases and J lost 2; bases outside the gene matches: 9. Germline assignment: CDR1 SGHRS and CDR2 YFSETQ. This CDR3 has 17 residues. CDR3 sequence: CASSPGLASSNTGELFF. CDR3 sequence (DNA): TGCGCCAGCAGCCCGGGACTAGCCTCGTCCAACACCGGGGAGCTGTTTTTT.

CDR3 DNA: TGTGCCAGCTCACTGAGGGCAGGAGAGACCCAGTACTTC. Its translation: CASSLRAGETQYF. The V gene is TRBV18, the J gene TRBJ2-5; a weak D match, TRBD2 (5 bases). CDR1 and CDR2 (germline): KGHSH, LQKENI. Trimming pared 4 bases from V and 4 bases from J, leaving 10 bases between. The CDR3 contains 13 residues. The full variable domain, with the rest looked up from reference TRBV18 and TRBJ2-5, is NAGVMQNPRHLVRRRGQEARLRCSPMKGHSHVYWYRQLPEEGLKFMVYLQKENIIDESGMPKERFSAEFPKEGPSILRIQQVVRGDSAAYFCASSLRAGETQYFGPGTRLLVL.

This chain's CDR3 is CASGTKETQYF. Here the CDR3 DNA reads TGTGCCAGCGGGACAAAGGAGACCCAGTACTTC. The genes are TRBV6-1 and TRBJ2-5; perhaps TRBD1 as D (6 bases). Germline CDR1 MNHNS, CDR2 SASEGT. V was cut by 8 bases and J by 5 bases, with 9 bases left in between. The CDR3 extends over 11 amino acids.

Here the CDR3 DNA reads TGCAGCGTTGTTCATCCCTCTGGAAACACCATATATTTT. Amino acid sequence: CSVVHPSGNTIYF. The chain is built from TRBV29-1 and TRBJ1-3, with D hard to call. The CDR3 has 13 residues. The V gene's germline CDR1 is SQVTM and CDR2 ANQGSEA. Trimming shortened V by 4 bases and J by 0 bases, and 7 bases separated the two germline ends.

This chain links TRBV5-8 with TRBJ2-5; 8 positions match TRBD1. Trimming removed 4 bases from V and 0 bases from J; junction bases left unmatched: 8. The CDR3 length is 16 residues. The V gene's germline CDR1 is SGHTS and CDR2 YDEGEE. The CDR3 region is CASSLGQGPYQETQYF. For the CDR3, the DNA is TGTGCCAGCAGCCTAGGACAGGGACCGTACCAAGAGACCCAGTACTTC.

The chain recombines TRBV30 with TRBJ1-4, with a tentative D call TRBD1 (5 bases). The length of the CDR3 is 13 residues. Germline V gives CDR1 GTSNPN, CDR2 SVGIG (reference sequence). Trimming cost V 3 bases and J 7 bases, with 12 bases left between them. The CDR3 here is CAWSLGGTEKLFF. The DNA for the CDR3 is TGTGCCTGGAGCCTGGGGGGGACTGAAAAACTGTTTTTT.

The chain is built from TRBV7-9 and TRBJ2-7; 7 bases align to TRBD2. V lost 5 bases and J lost 7; bases outside the gene matches: 8. CDR1 SEHNR and CDR2 FQNEAQ come from the germline V gene (reference sequence). The CDR3 covers 13 residues. The CDR3 loop is CASSLGEGREQYF. Written as DNA, the CDR3 is TGTGCCAGCAGCCTGGGGGAGGGGCGGGAGCAGTACTTC.

For the CDR3, the DNA is TGTGCTAGTGGTTGGGTAACTAGCGGGAGACTTAGCACCTACGAGCAGTACTTC. Protein product: CASGWVTSGRLSTYEQYF. The genes are TRBV12-5 and TRBJ2-7; 11 bases are shared with TRBD2. Trimming cost V 4 bases and J 2 bases; bases outside gene matches: 13. CDR3 size: 18 residues. Germline V gene sequence: CDR1 LGHNT, CDR2 FRNRAP. The full variable domain, with the rest looked up from reference TRBV12-5 and TRBJ2-7, is DARVTQTPRHKVTEMGQEVTMRCQPILGHNTVFWYRQTMMQGLELLAYFRNRAPLDDSGMPKDRFSAEMPDATLATLKIQPSEPRDSAVYFCASGWVTSGRLSTYEQYFGPGTRLTVT.

The rearrangement uses TRBV5-1 and TRBJ1-2, with D tentatively TRBD1 (5 bases). Trimming cost V 0 bases and J 3 bases, with 12 bases left between them. Germline V gene data show CDR1 as SGHRS and CDR2 as YFSETQ. This CDR3 region has 15 residues. The CDR3: CASSLASGDYYGYTF. CDR3 nucleotide sequence: TGCGCCAGCAGCTTGGCCTCTGGGGACTACTATGGCTACACCTTC.

The chain employs TRBV6-5 and TRBJ2-1, with 8 bases aligning to TRBD1. The CDR3 is made up of 15 amino acids. The germline gives CDR1 MNHEY, CDR2 SVGAGI. Germline trimming cut 6 bases from V and 0 bases from J; bases unmatched to any gene: 4. The CDR3 protein is CASRRDRSSYNEQFF. DNA of the CDR3: TGTGCCAGCAGACGGGACAGGAGCTCCTACAATGAGCAGTTCTTC.

DNA for the CDR3: TGTGCCAGCAGCTTAGGGACAGGGATGAACACTGAAGCTTTCTTT. Translated: CASSLGTGMNTEAFF. The chain combines TRBV7-9 with TRBJ1-1, with 8 bases matching TRBD1. V lost 1 base, J lost 0 bases, and 1 base stayed unmatched. CDR1 is SEHNR and CDR2 is FQNEAQ in the germline V gene (reference sequence). The CDR3 covers 15 residues.